These T cell receptor beta chains were read from a single sample in a study of OX40 agonist ivuxolimab in advanced cancers. The method was immunoSEQ multiplex PCR; TCRdb's version includes in-frame clones alone and lacks a portion of them. The sample includes about 78,000 clones, around 86% seen only once; the top ten take 0.2% to 0.3%. The sample consisted of CD4+ or CD8+ T cells sorted from blood, taken in a trial of the OX40 agonist ivuxolimab. Receptor source: an adult with an advanced solid tumor such as melanoma, head and neck, liver or kidney cancer. Each CDR3 is given with its conserved first and last residue. Each record gives: D gene, J gene, clone size, V gene, CDR3 length, CDR3 DNA, CDR3 protein. D genes are given only for firm matches. Expanded clones are given a class, and other clones once, few, many or no size at all.

>TRBD1|TRBJ2-1|-|TRBV28|15
TGTGCCAGCAGTTTACGACAGGGTAGTTACAATGAGCAGTTCTTC
CASSLRQGSYNEQFF
>-|TRBJ2-1|few|TRBV6-1|15
TGTGCCAGCAGTGAAGGGAGGCTCCAAGGCAATGAGCAGTTCTTC
CASSEGRLQGNEQFF
>-|TRBJ2-7|once|TRBV11-3|15
TGTGCCAGCAGCTTAGAGGGGACATTCGGTTACGAGCAGTACTTC
CASSLEGTFGYEQYF
>-|TRBJ2-5|-|TRBV5-1|14
TGCGCCAGCAGCCCCCCGCAGGGCTGGGAGACCCAGTACTTC
CASSPPQGWETQYF
>TRBD1|TRBJ2-1|-|TRBV19|16
TGTGCCAGTAGTGAGCTCAGGGGGAACTCCTACAATGAGCAGTTCTTC
CASSELRGNSYNEQFF
>TRBD2|TRBJ2-2|-|TRBV19|13
TGTGCCAGTATGGAGCGGGAGGTCGGGGAGCTGTTTTTT
CASMEREVGELFF
>TRBD1|TRBJ2-2|-|TRBV12-5|16
TGTGCTAGTGGTCCCCCAGGACAGGGTGACACCGGGGAGCTGTTTTTT
CASGPPGQGDTGELFF
>-|TRBJ1-1|-|TRBV7-2|13
TGTGCCAGCAGCAGCGGTATGAACACTGAAGCTTTCTTT
CASSSGMNTEAFF
>-|TRBJ1-6|-|TRBV10-3|17
TGTGCCATCAGTGAGTCGACTGGGGGGGATTATAATTCACCCCTCCACTTT
CAISESTGGDYNSPLHF
>TRBD1|TRBJ2-7|-|TRBV6-5|15
TGTGCCAGCAGCCCGGGACAGGGAATTTCCTACGAGCAGTACTTC
CASSPGQGISYEQYF
>-|TRBJ1-4|once|TRBV6-6|15
TGTGCCAGCAGTTACTCCCAGGGCGGTAATGAAAAACTGTTTTTT
CASSYSQGGNEKLFF
>TRBD2|TRBJ2-1|few|TRBV6-5|15
TGTGCCAGCAGACAGACTAGCGGGGCGCTCGGGGAGCAGTTCTTC
CASRQTSGALGEQFF
>-|TRBJ1-1|-|TRBV21-1|17
TGTGCCAGCAGCACAGGGGGAACAGGTAGGGGGCCTAGCGAAGCTTTCTTT
CASSTGGTGRGPSEAFF
>-|TRBJ2-7|-|TRBV18|16
TGTGCCAGCTCACCTCCCAGTAGGGACACGTACCACGAGCAGTACTTC
CASSPPSRDTYHEQYF
>-|TRBJ2-7|-|TRBV6-1|14
TGTGCCAGCAGTGGTCCGGGATCCCCTTACGAGCAGTACTTC
CASSGPGSPYEQYF
>-|TRBJ2-3|-|TRBV12-5|14
TGTGCTAGTGGTTTGAAGGAAACGACAGATACGCAGTATTTT
CASGLKETTDTQYF
>-|TRBJ2-7|-|TRBV21-1|17
TGTGCCAGCAGCATACCCCGCCCAGCGGGAGGCCTATGCGAGCAGTACTTC
CASSIPRPAGGLCEQYF
>TRBD2|TRBJ2-1|once|TRBV9|17
TGTGCCAGCAGCGTAGAGCCAGCACTAGCGGGGAACAATGAGCAGTTCTTC
CASSVEPALAGNNEQFF
>TRBD2|TRBJ2-7|-|TRBV11-3|14
TGTGCCAGCAGCTTAGATACGGGAGGGGAGGAGCAGTACTTC
CASSLDTGGEEQYF
>-|TRBJ2-5|-|TRBV7-9|14
TGTGCCAGCAGCTTAGCGGCAGACCAAGAGACCCAGTACTTC
CASSLAADQETQYF
>TRBD1|TRBJ1-2|-|TRBV6-6|13
TGTGCCAGCAGCCTAGGACAGGGTTGGGGCTACACCTTC
CASSLGQGWGYTF
>-|TRBJ2-1|-|TRBV4-2|15
TGTGCCAGCAGCCAAGATGGGCTAGCGCACAATGAGCAGTTCTTC
CASSQDGLAHNEQFF
>TRBD1|TRBJ2-6|-|TRBV18|17
TGTGCCAGCTCACCAAATACAGGGGGAACTGGGGCCAACGTCCTGACTTTC
CASSPNTGGTGANVLTF
>-|TRBJ2-7|once|TRBV10-3|14
TGTGCCATCAGTGAGTCGGGCAGGGAGTACGAGCAGTACTTC
CAISESGREYEQYF
>TRBD2|TRBJ2-7|-|TRBV19|15
TGTGCCAGTAGTTCGGGTGGGGTAGCGGGAGACGAGCAGTACTTC
CASSSGGVAGDEQYF
>TRBD2|TRBJ2-1|-|TRBV4-1|18
TGCGCCAGCAGCCAAGTAGTGTTGGCTAGCGGGAGCTTGAATGAGCAGTTCTTC
CASSQVVLASGSLNEQFF
>-|TRBJ2-7|-|TRBV5-6|12
TGTGCCAGCAGCCGGGACCTGAGGGAGCAGTACTTC
CASSRDLREQYF
>-|TRBJ2-7|-|TRBV11-2|14
TGTGCCAGCAGCTCCTGGGCCTCAACCTACGAGCAGTACTTC
CASSSWASTYEQYF
>-|TRBJ2-3|-|TRBV5-1|14
TGCGCCAGCAGCTTCCGAGTCTCTACAGATACGCAGTATTTT
CASSFRVSTDTQYF
>-|TRBJ1-2|few|TRBV7-2|12
TGTGCCAGCAGCCAGGGTCCCTATGGCTACACCTTC
CASSQGPYGYTF
>TRBD2|TRBJ2-7|-|TRBV5-1|17
TGCGCCAGCAGCTATCAGGGCGGGAGTAGAAGCTCCTACGAGCAGTACTTC
CASSYQGGSRSSYEQYF
>-|TRBJ2-5|-|TRBV9|14
TGTGCCAGCAGCGTCACTCCCGGTGGAGAGACCCAGTACTTC
CASSVTPGGETQYF
>-|TRBJ2-2|-|TRBV7-9|13
TGTGCCAGCAGAATGGGAGCTACCGGGGAGCTGTTTTTT
CASRMGATGELFF
>-|TRBJ1-2|-|TRBV7-1|16
TGTGCCAGCAGCTCCAAACCGGGACGGTTAAACTATGGCTACACCTTC
CASSSKPGRLNYGYTF
>-|TRBJ2-1|-|TRBV5-1|15
TGCGCCAGCAGCTCAGGCGGGATGGGCTACAATGAGCAGTTCTTC
CASSSGGMGYNEQFF
>-|TRBJ2-7|-|TRBV18|13
TGTGCCAGCTCGCCCGGGATCTCCTACGAGCAGTACTTC
CASSPGISYEQYF
>-|TRBJ1-5|-|TRBV7-8|12
TGTGCCAGCAGCTACCCCGCGCAGCCCCAGCATTTT
CASSYPAQPQHF
>-|TRBJ1-1|-|TRBV6-1|11
TGTGCCAGCGGGAGTCACCCTGAAGCTTTCTTT
CASGSHPEAFF
>-|TRBJ1-3|-|TRBV4-1|15
TGCGCCAGCAGCCAGGACATATCCTCTGGAAACACCATATATTTT
CASSQDISSGNTIYF
>-|TRBJ2-1|-|TRBV12-5|19
TGTGCTAGTGGTTTGTCCTTCGACAGCCTTGGCCCGGGGGTCTTTGAGCAGTTCTTC
CASGLSFDSLGPGVFEQFF
>-|TRBJ1-5|-|TRBV11-2|13
TGTGCCAGCAGCTCCTCATACGATCAGCCCCAGCATTTT
CASSSSYDQPQHF
>TRBD2|TRBJ2-1|-|TRBV6-4|13
TGTGCCAGCAGTGACGAGGGAGGGGATGAGCAGTTCTTC
CASSDEGGDEQFF
>-|TRBJ1-2|once|TRBV7-9|14
TGTGCCAGCAGCCCCATGCGTGGGCTGGAGGGCTACACCTTC
CASSPMRGLEGYTF
>TRBD1|TRBJ1-2|-|TRBV19|16
TGTGCCAGTAGTATAGTAGGGACAGGGAGTCTTGTGGGCTACACCTTC
CASSIVGTGSLVGYTF
>-|TRBJ2-6|-|TRBV27|15
TGTGCCAGCAGCGGGATCGAGGCTGGGGCCAACGTCCTGACTTTC
CASSGIEAGANVLTF
>-|TRBJ2-5|-|TRBV19|11
TGTGCCAGTAGTGGGGGGGAGACCCAGTACTTC
CASSGGETQYF
>-|TRBJ2-2|few|TRBV6-6|14
TGTGCCAGCAGTTCCCCCAGGAACACCGGGGAGCTGTTTTTT
CASSSPRNTGELFF
>-|TRBJ1-5|-|TRBV2|17
TGTGCCAGCAGTGTCGCTCTACGATTTGGGAGCAATCAGCCCCAGCATTTT
CASSVALRFGSNQPQHF
>-|TRBJ1-2|-|TRBV18|15
TGTGCCAGCTCACCACGGCTCGAGCGGGACTATGGCTACACCTTC
CASSPRLERDYGYTF
>TRBD2|TRBJ2-3|-|TRBV6-6|15
TGTGCCAGCAGACTCGGACTAGCGGGAGCAGATACGCAGTATTTT
CASRLGLAGADTQYF
>-|TRBJ2-3|-|TRBV6-5|15
TGTGCCAGCAGCACCCATCAAGGGGGAACAGATACGCAGTATTTT
CASSTHQGGTDTQYF
>-|TRBJ2-2|-|TRBV10-3|15
TGTGCCATCAGTGGCCGGGACCCCAGGCCCGGGGAGCTGTTTTTT
CAISGRDPRPGELFF
>-|TRBJ2-5|-|TRBV6-5|11
TGTGCCAGCAGTCTGCGGGAGACCCAGTACTTC
CASSLRETQYF